The next 8 T cell receptor beta chains were all read from a single sample in a study of OX40 agonist ivuxolimab in advanced cancers. TCRdb's copy holds only in-frame clones and misses some; the assay was immunoSEQ multiplex PCR. The sample includes 85,000 to 100,000 clones, 75% to 95% seen only once; the top ten take around 0.32%. The input for sequencing was CD4+ or CD8+ T cells sorted from blood, taken in a trial of the OX40 agonist ivuxolimab. These receptors were collected from an adult with an advanced solid tumor such as melanoma, head and neck, liver or kidney cancer.

This chain uses TRBV28 with TRBJ1-4; D remains unclear. Germline V gene data show CDR1 as MDHEN and CDR2 as SYDVKM. The CDR3 contains 14 residues. V was trimmed by 8 bases and J by 2 bases, leaving 12 bases between them. The CDR3 bases are TGTGCCAGCCGCAAACACGGGACTAATGAAAAACTGTTTTTT. The encoded protein is CASRKHGTNEKLFF.

The CDR3 nucleotides are TGTGCCAGCAGTTACCCGGACAGGGGCCTTTACGAGCAGTACTTC. Encoded protein: CASSYPDRGLYEQYF. This chain connects TRBV6-5 to TRBJ2-7, with 9 bases fitting TRBD1. The V and J ends lost 2 bases and 4 bases, in that order; junction bases with no gene match: 6. The CDR3 consists of 15 residues. Germline-derived CDR1 and CDR2 are MNHEY and SVGAGI.

This chain uses TRBV5-1 with TRBJ1-4; 7 bases are shared with TRBD1. Germline values: CDR1 SGHRS, CDR2 YFSETQ. J lost 3 bases, V lost 6 bases, and 5 bases had no gene match. This CDR3 spans 14 amino acids. As DNA, the CDR3 is TGCGCCAGCACCCCGACAGGGCCTAATGAAAAACTGTTTTTT. Its protein product is CASTPTGPNEKLFF.

The rearrangement links TRBV7-2 to TRBJ2-7; D is undetermined. Germline CDR1 SGHTA, CDR2 FQGNSA. The CDR3 is 14 residues long. The V and J ends lost 3 bases and 1 base respectively, with 10 bases between them. The CDR3 bases are TGTGCCAGCAGCTTGGCCTCGGAGTCCTACGAGCAGTACTTC. It specifies CASSLASESYEQYF.

The chain has TRBV14 and TRBJ2-1; 8 bases are a match to TRBD1. V lost 0 bases, J lost 4 bases, and 5 bases stayed unmatched. Germline V gene lookup returns CDR1 SGHDN and CDR2 FVKESK. This CDR3 contains 16 residues. This CDR3 is CASSQDLDRGYNEQFF. Written as DNA, the CDR3 is TGTGCCAGCAGCCAAGACCTCGACAGGGGTTACAATGAGCAGTTCTTC.

The J gene is TRBJ2-7, the V gene TRBV7-2; D possibly uses TRBD1 or TRBD2 (5 bases each). Trimming removed 6 bases from V and 2 bases from J, with 17 bases in between. Germline values: CDR1 SGHTA, CDR2 FQGNSA. This CDR3 spans 15 amino acids. The CDR3 spells CASSIRGVPTYEQYF. CDR3 in DNA: TGTGCCAGCAGTATCAGAGGGGTACCCACCTACGAGCAGTACTTC.

The rearrangement joins TRBV10-1 to TRBJ1-2, with 8 bases aligning to TRBD1. With 6 bases clipped from V and 2 bases from J, the junction kept 5 bases outside the gene matches. Germline V lookup: CDR1 WNHNN, CDR2 SYGVQD (reference sequence). The CDR3 has 14 residues. The CDR3 DNA reads TGCGCCAGCAGGGACAGGGAAGTAAACTATGGCTACACCTTC. Residues: CASRDREVNYGYTF.

There are a few counts of this clone. This sequence joins TRBV5-1 and TRBJ2-5, with 11 bases that match TRBD2. The V gene's germline CDR1 is SGHRS and CDR2 YFSETQ. Trimming at V came to 0 bases and at J to 5 bases, leaving 0 bases not matched to a gene. The CDR3 runs 14 residues. The DNA of the CDR3 is TGCGCCAGCAGCTTGGGACTAGCGGGGGAGACCCAGTACTTC. Amino acid sequence: CASSLGLAGETQYF.